This is a list of T cell receptor beta chains from one sample in a study of PD-1 blockade in classical Hodgkin lymphoma. TCRdb's table, derived via immunoSEQ multiplex PCR, lists solely in-frame clones and lacks some. The sample holds approximately 4,500 clones; 70% to 85% are singletons and the top ten take approximately 25%. Source: CD8+ T cells from blood, taken at baseline. The receptors here all came from a human donor with classical Hodgkin lymphoma. CDR3s include the opening cysteine and the closing phenylalanine or tryptophan. The D gene is left open where the match is weak. Part of the rows lack a size; the others show once, few, many or a class for expanded clones.

cdr3_nt cdr3_aa d_call j_call clone_size v_call
TGTGCCAGCAGCCCCAATATAGTATCGGCCCCCCTGAACACCGGGGAGCTGTTTTTT CASSPNIVSAPLNTGELFF - TRBJ2-2 - TRBV7-9
TGTGCCAGCAGTTTACGGTCTAGCGGGGGGGTTTCCTACGAGCAGTACTTC CASSLRSSGGVSYEQYF TRBD2 TRBJ2-7 - TRBV27
TGTGCCAGCAGCTCCGACAGGACCCCTGGAAACACCATATATTTT CASSSDRTPGNTIYF - TRBJ1-3 - TRBV6-5
TGTGCCAGCAGCGAGGGGTTTCGGAACACTGAAGCTTTCTTT CASSEGFRNTEAFF - TRBJ1-1 once TRBV9
TGTGCCAGCAGTTACTCTCCTAAAAGGCAGTTCTTC CASSYSPKRQFF - TRBJ2-1 - TRBV6-5
TGCGCCAGCAGTCGGGACGAAAGTGGGTATGGCTACACCTTC CASSRDESGYGYTF - TRBJ1-2 large TRBV4-3
TGTGCCAGCAGCTTGACCCCGAACACTGAAGCTTTCTTT CASSLTPNTEAFF - TRBJ1-1 once TRBV5-6
TGTGCCAGCAGCTTAGACTGGCAGGGAGGGGAAAATGAGCAGTTCTTC CASSLDWQGGENEQFF TRBD2 TRBJ2-1 few TRBV7-6
TGTGCCAGCAGCCCTGGGGGAACAGGGGCCAACGTCCTGACTTTC CASSPGGTGANVLTF - TRBJ2-6 once TRBV9
TGTGCCAGCAGCCGGGGACTAGGGTCCTCCTACGAGCAGTACTTC CASSRGLGSSYEQYF TRBD2 TRBJ2-7 - TRBV7-2
TGTGCCAGCAGAACTCCCAGGGTAACGAACACCGGGGAGCTGTTTTTT CASRTPRVTNTGELFF - TRBJ2-2 - TRBV28
TGCGCCAGCAGCCAAGATTGGCGCTCTGGAAACACCATATATTTT CASSQDWRSGNTIYF - TRBJ1-3 - TRBV4-3
TGTGCCAGTAGGAATAGCGAGAACACCGGGGAGCTGTTTTTT CASRNSENTGELFF - TRBJ2-2 few TRBV19
TGTGCCAGCAGCTTTGGAAGGGAGACCCAGTACTTC CASSFGRETQYF - TRBJ2-5 - TRBV7-9
TGCGCCAGCAGCCAAGGGGGGTTGAGAGAAGCTTTCTTT CASSQGGLREAFF - TRBJ1-1 few TRBV4-1
TGTGCCAGCTCACCGAGGACTATCACCGATCAAGAGACCCAGTACTTC CASSPRTITDQETQYF - TRBJ2-5 - TRBV18
TGTGCCAGCAGCTTATCTGCTGAAGCTTTCTTT CASSLSAEAFF - TRBJ1-1 - TRBV7-6
TGTGCCAGCAGGCCTAGCGGGGGGGGCTACGAGCAGTACTTC CASRPSGGGYEQYF TRBD2 TRBJ2-7 - TRBV5-4
TGTGCCAGCCGCGAAGAGTGGTCCTACAATGAGCAGTTCTTC CASREEWSYNEQFF - TRBJ2-1 - TRBV2
TGTGCCAGCAGCTTGCTGGGACAGGTCCGGGACGAGCAGTACTTC CASSLLGQVRDEQYF TRBD1 TRBJ2-7 - TRBV13
TGTGCCAGCCGGGACACCTCTGTAGGGAGTGAAGCTTTCTTT CASRDTSVGSEAFF - TRBJ1-1 - TRBV6-4
TGCGCCAGCAGCGGGGGGACAGGGGGACTCTACGAGCAGTACTTC CASSGGTGGLYEQYF TRBD1 TRBJ2-7 once TRBV5-6
TGTGCCAGCAGCGCTAGCGGGAGTGGCGATGAGCAGTTCTTC CASSASGSGDEQFF TRBD2 TRBJ2-1 - TRBV9
TGTGCCAGTAGTACTCCCGGGACAGACACCGGGGAGCTGTTTTTT CASSTPGTDTGELFF TRBD1 TRBJ2-2 - TRBV19
TGTGCCAGCAGCTTAGGGGTTAGCTACAATGAGCAGTTCTTC CASSLGVSYNEQFF - TRBJ2-1 - TRBV7-3
TGTGCCAGCAGTTTCTTGTTCGGGACAGGGGTCCACAACGAGCAGTACTTC CASSFLFGTGVHNEQYF TRBD1 TRBJ2-7 once TRBV28
TGCGCCAGCAGCTTAATAGCGGAACGGCCTTACAATGAGCAGTTCTTC CASSLIAERPYNEQFF - TRBJ2-1 - TRBV5-1
TGTGCCAGCAGCGTAGCTCAGGTTGGAAACACCATATATTTT CASSVAQVGNTIYF - TRBJ1-3 few TRBV9
TGTGCCAGTAGTATAAGGCGAGAGGCTTTCTTT CASSIRREAFF - TRBJ1-1 - TRBV19
TGTGCCAGTAGTATGTGGACTAGCGGTGCCTACGAGCAGTACTTC CASSMWTSGAYEQYF TRBD2 TRBJ2-7 - TRBV19
TGTGCCAGCAGCGCAACCGGGGGGGCAGGTGGCTACACCTTC CASSATGGAGGYTF - TRBJ1-2 - TRBV9
TGCGTCGTCGGGGGGGGTCGGGAGCAGTACTTC CVVGGGREQYF TRBD2 TRBJ2-7 few TRBV29-1
TGTGCCAGCAGCCCCCGGAGTACTAGCAATCAGCCCCAGCATTTT CASSPRSTSNQPQHF - TRBJ1-5 - TRBV11-2
TGTGCCAGCAGTTTCTCACGTATGAAGGCTTTCTTT CASSFSRMKAFF - TRBJ1-1 few TRBV28
TGTGCCAGCAGCCCACGGGGCGGGAGAAACAATGAGCAGTTCTTC CASSPRGGRNNEQFF TRBD2 TRBJ2-1 - TRBV7-8
TGTGCCAGTGGTACGGGACAGCCGAATGAAAAACTGTTTTTT CASGTGQPNEKLFF TRBD1 TRBJ1-4 - TRBV19
TGCGCCAGCAGCCATTCCGGGGATGGCTACACCTTC CASSHSGDGYTF - TRBJ1-2 - TRBV4-3
TGTGCCATCAGTGAGGAGAGCCTTGCCAGCTGGAACACTGAAGCTTTCTTT CAISEESLASWNTEAFF - TRBJ1-1 - TRBV10-3
TGCGCCAGCAGCCAAGATGAAAACACTGAAGCTTTCTTT CASSQDENTEAFF - TRBJ1-1 few TRBV4-1
TGTGCCAGTAGTGCGGACATAGGGAACGAGCAGTACTTC CASSADIGNEQYF - TRBJ2-7 - TRBV19
TGTGCCAGCAGCTTAGGGGGAATCTCCTACAATGAGCAGTTCTTC CASSLGGISYNEQFF - TRBJ2-1 - TRBV7-9
TGTGCCAGCAGTCAAACGGGGGGCGTAACCTACGAGCAGTACTTC CASSQTGGVTYEQYF - TRBJ2-7 once TRBV11-1
TGTGCCATCAGTGAGGGGCCTTTTTGGGGGGCAGACAATGAGCAGTTCTTC CAISEGPFWGADNEQFF - TRBJ2-1 - TRBV10-3
TGTGCCAGCAGCGTAGCCTCAGCGGGATATGGCTACACCTTC CASSVASAGYGYTF - TRBJ1-2 - TRBV9
TGCAGCGTCGGGACAGGGGATAGCAATCAGCCCCAGCATTTT CSVGTGDSNQPQHF TRBD1 TRBJ1-5 - TRBV29-1
TGTGCCAGCAGTTCCTTTAGTAGCGGTAAAGAGACCCAGTACTTC CASSSFSSGKETQYF - TRBJ2-5 - TRBV6-5
TGTGCCAGCTCACGAGGTGCAGGGAGCTCCTATAATTCACCCCTCCACTTT CASSRGAGSSYNSPLHF - TRBJ1-6 few TRBV18
TGTGCCAGCAGCTTAGCCTCGGGACAGGGAATCACTGAAGCTTTCTTT CASSLASGQGITEAFF TRBD1 TRBJ1-1 - TRBV7-2
TGCGCCAGCAGCTCCAGGGGTGGGGGTGAAAAACTGTTTTTT CASSSRGGGEKLFF - TRBJ1-4 - TRBV5-1
TGTGCCAGCAGCGTACTAAGGCGTGTGAACACTGAAGCTTTCTTT CASSVLRRVNTEAFF - TRBJ1-1 - TRBV9
TGTGCCAGCAGTTTCGGACAGGGATCTCACAATGAGCAGTTCTTC CASSFGQGSHNEQFF TRBD1 TRBJ2-1 - TRBV5-6
TGTGCCAGCAGTTCACTAGCGGGAGTGGGTGAGCAGTTCTTC CASSSLAGVGEQFF TRBD2 TRBJ2-1 - TRBV7-6
TGCGCCAGCAGCCAAGGACCTAGCTCTGGGGCCAACGTCCTGACTTTC CASSQGPSSGANVLTF - TRBJ2-6 - TRBV4-1
TGTGCCAGCAGCTTGGACGGAAACTATGGCTACACCTTC CASSLDGNYGYTF - TRBJ1-2 few TRBV5-4
TGTGCCAGCTCACCACCGAGGGACTTCTATGGCTACACCTTC CASSPPRDFYGYTF - TRBJ1-2 - TRBV18
TGCGCCAGCACCTCGGGCAGTCAGGAAGCTTTCTTT CASTSGSQEAFF - TRBJ1-1 - TRBV10-2
TGTGCCAGCAGCCAGATGGGCATTGCCCCTCACGAGCAGTACTTC CASSQMGIAPHEQYF - TRBJ2-7 few TRBV7-9
TGTGCCAGCAGCTTCCCAGGCACCGGGGAGCTGTTTTTT CASSFPGTGELFF - TRBJ2-2 - TRBV11-1
TGTGCCAGAAGCCGCGGGACAGGGAATCAGCCCCAGCATTTT CARSRGTGNQPQHF TRBD1 TRBJ1-5 once TRBV5-4
TGTGCCAGCAGCACATACAGGGAGAACTCTGGGGCCAACGTCCTGACTTTC CASSTYRENSGANVLTF - TRBJ2-6 - TRBV7-2